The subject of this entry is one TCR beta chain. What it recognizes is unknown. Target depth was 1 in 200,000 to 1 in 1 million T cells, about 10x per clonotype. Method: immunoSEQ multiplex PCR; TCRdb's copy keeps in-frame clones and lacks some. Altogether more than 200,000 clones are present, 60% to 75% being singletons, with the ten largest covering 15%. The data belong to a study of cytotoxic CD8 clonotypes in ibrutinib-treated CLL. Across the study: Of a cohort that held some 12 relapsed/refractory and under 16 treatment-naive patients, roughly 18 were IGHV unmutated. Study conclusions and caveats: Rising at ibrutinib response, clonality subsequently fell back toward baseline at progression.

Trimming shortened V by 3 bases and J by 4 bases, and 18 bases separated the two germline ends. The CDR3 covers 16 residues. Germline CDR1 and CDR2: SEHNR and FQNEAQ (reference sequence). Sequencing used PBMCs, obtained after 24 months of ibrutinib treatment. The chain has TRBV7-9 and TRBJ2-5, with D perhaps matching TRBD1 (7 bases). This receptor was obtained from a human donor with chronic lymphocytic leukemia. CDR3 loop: CASSFSQGGWRETQYF. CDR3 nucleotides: TGTGCCAGCAGCTTCAGCCAGGGGGGTTGGAGAGAGACCCAGTACTTC.